The T cell receptor (beta chain) described here comes from a study of control samples from healthy donors and cancer patients. This clone was found a few times. Libraries were prepared by immunoSEQ multiplex PCR; TCRdb keeps only in-frame clonotypes and omits some of them. The data contain some 5,700 clones, 72% of them singletons. This clonotype originated in a male donor with melanoma. Sequencing was done on a sample of formalin-fixed, paraffin-embedded tissue.

CDR3 loop: CATTFGQGLNTEAFF. In nucleotides, the CDR3 is TGTGCCACCACCTTCGGACAGGGTCTGAACACTGAAGCTTTCTTT. The chain couples TRBV15 to TRBJ1-1, with 8 nucleotides matching TRBD1. This CDR3 comprises 15 residues. V dropped 7 bases and J dropped 0; count of bases not matched to a gene: 7. Germline V CDR1 and CDR2: LNHNV, YYDKDF (reference sequence).